This section outlines one T cell receptor (beta chain) sequence together with its context. Thyroid ultrasound and orbital computed tomography, with clinical symptoms and serum thyroxine and TRAb, informed diagnoses. This CDR3 has 16 amino acids. V gave up 4 bases and J gave up 2 bases, with 15 bases separating them. Germline CDR1 LGHDT, CDR2 YNNKEL (reference sequence). This sample was included in a study of T cells in Graves' hyperthyroidism and ophthalmopathy. Amplification targeted TCR beta CDR3 regions from RNA transcripts. The HTBI primer set drove a first-round RT-PCR of the TCR CDR3. TCRdb passed the multiplex PCR reads through MiXCR, listing each CDR3 protein once. In the table there are hundreds of thousands of distinct CDR3 sequences, around 13% of which are singletons.

The source material was blood. The chain has TRBV3-1 and TRBJ1-5; D uncertain. This clonotype was sampled from a woman aged 25 to 39 with Graves' hyperthyroidism that later progressed to Graves' ophthalmopathy. The CDR3: CASSPSGGVGNQPQHF. CDR3 in DNA: TGTGCCAGCAGCCCGTCGGGCGGGGTCGGCAATCAGCCCCAGCATTTT.